Following are 8 T cell receptor beta chains from one sample sequenced in a study of control samples from healthy donors and cancer patients. Measured with immunoSEQ multiplex PCR; TCRdb has only the in-frame clones, and not every one. The repertoire holds approximately 220,000 clones, about 93% seen once, with approximately 1.4% in the top ten. The specimen sequenced was blood. The receptors were gathered from a man in his forties or fifties in good health.

This chain links TRBV10-3 with TRBJ1-5, with D uncertain. Germline CDR1 ENHRY, CDR2 SYGVKD. Trimming cost V 0 bases and J 1 base, with 7 bases left between them. CDR3 size: 15 residues. Written as DNA, the CDR3 is TGTGCCATCAGTGAGTCGTCCAAGAGCAATCAGCCCCAGCATTTT. As protein: CAISESSKSNQPQHF.

This sequence joins TRBV19 and TRBJ2-3, with D unresolved. Deletions cut 8 bases from V and 5 bases from J, with 14 bases between. Per germline, CDR1 LNHDA and CDR2 SQIVND (reference sequence). The CDR3 has 13 amino acids. Written as DNA, the CDR3 is TGTGCCAGTGTCGTACGTGGGGAAGATACGCAGTATTTT. Residues: CASVVRGEDTQYF. Drawing the rest from reference TRBV19 and TRBJ2-3, the complete variable domain is DGGITQSPKYLFRKEGQNVTLSCEQNLNHDAMYWYRQDPGQGLRLIYYSQIVNDFQKGDIAEGYSVSREKKESFPLTVTSAQKNPTAFYLCASVVRGEDTQYFGPGTRLTVL.

The V gene is TRBV11-3, the J gene TRBJ2-2; D gene unclear. The CDR3 is 14 amino acids. Trimming stripped 5 bases from V and 1 base from J, with 8 bases between. Germline V gives CDR1 SGHNT, CDR2 YENEEA. The CDR3 protein is CASSPLLNTGELFF. The CDR3 DNA follows: TGTGCCAGCAGCCCCCTCCTGAACACCGGGGAGCTGTTTTTT.

The V gene is TRBV2, the J gene TRBJ1-2; D perhaps matches TRBD1 (5 bases). V lost 4 bases, J lost 5 bases, and 17 bases lay in between. CDR1 is SNHLY and CDR2 is FYNNEI in the germline V gene. The CDR3 is 15 amino acids. CDR3 amino acids: CASSVGASAQYGYTF. The CDR3 DNA reads TGTGCCAGCAGTGTTGGGGCGTCGGCGCAATATGGCTACACCTTC.

This sequence joins TRBV5-4 and TRBJ2-2; the D gene is possibly TRBD2 (6 bases). The CDR3 totals 16 residues. Germline V gene sequence: CDR1 SGHNT, CDR2 YYREEE (reference sequence). Trimming took 0 bases from V and 1 from J, leaving 10 bases between them. The CDR3 coding sequence is TGTGCCAGCAGCTTGGCTCGGGGAGGGAACACCGGGGAGCTGTTTTTT. It encodes CASSLARGGNTGELFF.

The CDR3 reads CASSQEGGQYF. The CDR3 DNA follows: TGTGCCAGCAGCCAAGAAGGGGGGCAGTATTTT. This rearrangement joins TRBV3-1 (or the pseudogene TRBV3-2) to TRBJ2-3; maybe TRBD1 (6 bases). Trimming took off 0 bases at V and 11 bases at J, with 6 bases between the two ends. The CDR3 has 11 residues. Germline V gene data show CDR1 as LGHDT and CDR2 as YNNKEL (reference sequence).

The chain couples TRBV3-1 (or the pseudogene TRBV3-2) to TRBJ2-5; D is unresolved. The CDR3 is 13 residues long. Per germline, CDR1 LGHDT and CDR2 YNNKEL (reference sequence). V was shortened by 5 bases and J by 1 base, with 8 bases between the two germline ends. The CDR3 bases are TGTGCCAGCAGCGACCGGATCCAAGAGACCCAGTACTTC. Translated: CASSDRIQETQYF.

This chain uses TRBV28 with TRBJ1-2; possibly TRBD1 for D (6 bases). CDR3 size: 14 residues. CDR1 is MDHEN, CDR2 SYDVKM, per germline. The ends were cut back, 6 bases at V and 8 bases at J, with 19 bases in the middle. The CDR3 spells CASSSSDRPYGYTF. The CDR3 coding sequence is TGTGCCAGCAGCTCTTCCGACAGGCCTTACGGCTACACCTTC.